This TCR beta chain derives from a study of blood T cell repertoires in COVID-19 (dated by TCRdb to 2018 to 2021). Broadly, across the study: The collaborator samples originated in the United States, Italy and Spain and spanned the acute and convalescent phases of COVID-19. Where HLA class I and class II types were available, the types were taken from metadata supplied by the sample provider, not from assay-based typing. Samples came from the ongoing ImmuneRACE study (first 160 participants) plus 1,254 subjects from 6 global collaborators. The prospective study material was composed of cDNA or gDNA derived from T cells, B-cell-depleted T cells, or PBMCs. Sample metadata almost always included a de-identified subject ID, COVID-19 status, age in years and sex. The dataset comprised deeply sampled blood TCRbeta repertoires from subjects exposed to, actively infected with, or recovered from COVID-19. The repertoires were made available in a free public database intended to serve as a resource for research on the immune response to SARS-CoV-2. Beyond this particular receptor, the publication reports: How much clinical and demographic metadata was included differed by source and by participant, and the metadata was provided uncurated.

To note about this clone: Its recognized antigen is unknown. Nothing much larger sits one base from this clone, and base qualities are not available.

TCRbeta CDR3 regions were amplified from genomic DNA by means of the immunoSEQ Assay, a bias-controlled multiplex PCR. As for the original processing: Nucleated cell counts per sample were estimated from amplification of reference gene primers within the assay. Sequence reads were collapsed and filtered to measure the absolute abundance of every unique TCRbeta CDR3 rearrangement. For each sample, productive Simpson clonality was calculated as the square root of Simpson's diversity index over productive rearrangements. The immuneACCESS repertoire file appears here via TCRdb, limited to in-frame rearrangements. These files lack a portion of the clones; in checked studies, under half of the deficit traces to unresolved V genes, and the cause of the others is not known. Clone size and the V and J calls come from that table; the DNA yielded D and trimming. The sample profile shows more than 95,000 clones; 65% to 80% of them were found once. The ten largest clones capture roughly 19% of the sample.

The collaborating institutions used their own protocols to collect whole blood in K2EDTA tubes. Collaborator samples were shipped for TCRbeta analysis as frozen whole blood, isolated PBMCs, or DNA extracted from either sample type. A distance of 15 bases separates the germline ends of V and J, which lose 1 base and 8 bases respectively. The CDR3 runs 15 amino acids, cysteine and phenylalanine included. The kept DNA is CDR3 alone, 45 bases in frame from the first base. The germline V gene sets CDR1 to SGHDN and CDR2 to FVKESK. Sequenced sample: peripheral blood. This TCR was sampled from a woman between 65 and 79 years old with acute or convalescent COVID-19. The rearranged chain carries TRBV14 and TRBJ1-3, and the D gene may be TRBD1, 5 bases matching. This receptor has the CDR3 CASSQAGAGSYTIYF. The base sequence is TGTGCCAGCAGCCAAGCTGGAGCAGGGTCGTACACCATATATTTT. This CDR3, with the reference TRBV14 and TRBJ1-3 proteins standing in past its ends, gives the full variable domain EAGVTQFPSHSVIEKGQTVTLRCDPISGHDNLYWYRRVMGKEIKFLLHFVKESKQDESGMPNNRFLAERTGGTYSTLKVQPAELEDSGVYFCASSQAGAGSYTIYFGEGSWLTVV.